These 32 T cell receptor beta chains share one sample of origin, sequenced in a study of T cells after yellow fever vaccination. TCRdb called the 5' RACE reads again in MiXCR, with one record for every CDR3 protein. The repertoire holds 550,000 or so distinct CDR3 sequences, with roughly 19% as singletons. Sequences were derived from PBMCs, sampled 15 days after the yellow fever booster vaccination. The receptors originated from a man aged 25-45 years who received the YFV17D yellow fever vaccine.

This clonotype came up once. The chain employs TRBV19 and TRBJ2-1; 8 bases line up with TRBD2. CDR1 and CDR2 (germline): LNHDA, SQIVND (reference sequence). This CDR3 is built from 16 residues. J gave up 7 bases and V 5 bases, and 13 bases lay outside the gene matches. DNA for the CDR3: TGTGCCAGTAGTCCCCGGGTTAGCGGGATATATAATGAGCAGTTCTTC. This sequence encodes CASSPRVSGIYNEQFF.

This chain uses TRBV7-2 with TRBJ2-4; 7 bases line up with TRBD2. V lost 2 bases to trimming and J lost 3 bases; unmatched junction nucleotides: 10. This CDR3 has 17 residues. CDR1 SGHTA and CDR2 FQGNSA come from the germline V gene. CDR3 DNA sequence: TGTGCCAGCAGCTTATTCGGGGCGGGAGTAGGCAAAAACATTCAGTACTTC. Protein sequence: CASSLFGAGVGKNIQYF.

The chain combines TRBV20-1 with TRBJ2-7; 12 bases are a match to TRBD2. V was clipped by 3 bases and J by 6 bases; unmatched bases: 6. This CDR3 is built from 14 residues. The germline V gene has CDR1 DFQATT and CDR2 SNEGSKA (reference sequence). The CDR3 region has the DNA TGCAGTGCTAGGGGCCTAGCGGGAGGGGGCGAGCAGTACTTC. It is translated as CSARGLAGGGEQYF.

This clonotype was seen more than once but under ten times. The J gene is TRBJ2-1, the V gene TRBV27; tentatively, D is TRBD2 (7 bases). V lost 6 bases to trimming and J lost 1 base, with 13 bases between them. The CDR3 runs 15 residues. Germline-derived CDR1 and CDR2 are MNHEY and SMNVEV (reference sequence). CDR3 DNA: TGTGCCAGCAGCAAGGGGGGGCTATCCTACAATGAGCAGTTCTTC. Encoded protein: CASSKGGLSYNEQFF.

The chain combines TRBV6-5 with TRBJ2-7; D possibly corresponds to TRBD2 (5 bases). V gave up 0 bases and J gave up 2 bases, with 14 bases separating them. The CDR3 is 16 amino acids. The germline gives CDR1 MNHEY, CDR2 SVGAGI. The CDR3 loop reads CASSYSAPGLTYEQYF. As DNA, the CDR3 is TGTGCCAGCAGTTACTCGGCGCCTGGACTTACCTACGAGCAGTACTTC.

This sequence joins TRBV5-1 and TRBJ2-2; 7 nucleotides match TRBD1. The CDR3 is made up of 17 amino acids. The germline gives CDR1 SGHRS, CDR2 YFSETQ. Trimming removed 4 bases from V and 4 bases from J; junction bases left unmatched: 13. CDR3 loop: CASSPPNRAGGTGELFF. For the CDR3, the DNA is TGCGCCAGCAGCCCACCTAATCGGGCAGGGGGCACCGGGGAGCTGTTTTTT.

V usage is TRBV6-2 or TRBV6-3 and J usage is TRBJ1-6, with D unresolved. CDR3 length: 15 residues. The germline V gene encodes CDR1 MNHEY and CDR2 SVGEGT. V dropped 6 bases and J dropped 9 bases, with 18 bases sitting between them. The CDR3 DNA reads TGTGCCAGCAGCCCCACGGGCCCCCTGACTTCACCCCTCCACTTT. It yields the protein CASSPTGPLTSPLHF.

V is TRBV7-2 and J is TRBJ2-3; TRBD2 matches at 7 bases. With V trimmed by 6 bases and J by 5 bases, 14 bases remained unmatched. Germline loops: CDR1 SGHTA, CDR2 FQGNSA. This CDR3 spans 16 amino acids. Here the CDR3 DNA reads TGTGCCAGCAGGATCACCCAAGGGGTAGCGGGAGATACGCAGTATTTT. This codes for CASRITQGVAGDTQYF. Full variable domain (outside the CDR3, taken from reference TRBV7-2 and TRBJ2-3): GAGVSQSPSNKVTEKGKDVELRCDPISGHTALYWYRQSLGQGLEFLIYFQGNSAPDKSGLPSDRFSAERTGGSVSTLTIQRTQQEDSAVYLCASRITQGVAGDTQYFGPGTRLTVL.

The chain links TRBV20-1 to TRBJ2-1, with no clear D. V lost 4 bases and J 5 bases, leaving 15 bases between the germline ends. The germline gives CDR1 DFQATT, CDR2 SNEGSKA (reference sequence). The CDR3 runs 14 residues. CDR3 sequence: CSAILTRYDNEQFF. CDR3 DNA: TGCAGTGCTATACTAACGAGATACGACAATGAGCAGTTCTTC.

This clonotype has just a few counts. This sequence joins TRBV20-1 and TRBJ1-1, with a weak D call TRBD1 (5 bases). V was trimmed by 5 bases and J by 4 bases, leaving 14 bases between them. The CDR3 is made up of 13 amino acids. Germline CDR1 reads DFQATT; CDR2 reads SNEGSKA (reference sequence). CDR3 amino acids: CSAYVQDSTEAFF. DNA of the CDR3: TGCAGTGCTTACGTACAGGATTCCACTGAAGCTTTCTTT.

This clonotype was observed a few times. The chain recombines TRBV28 with TRBJ2-1, with D possibly called TRBD1 or TRBD2 (5 bases each). Germline V CDR1 and CDR2: MDHEN, SYDVKM. The CDR3 is 16 amino acids. Trimming shortened V by 6 bases and J by 0 bases, and 15 bases separated the two germline ends. The CDR3 is CASSSSGPHSYNEQFF. In DNA, the CDR3 is TGTGCCAGCAGCTCATCGGGACCCCACTCCTACAATGAGCAGTTCTTC. The entire variable domain, with the rest obtained from reference TRBV28 and TRBJ2-1, is as follows: DVKVTQSSRYLVKRTGEKVFLECVQDMDHENMFWYRQDPGLGLRLIYFSYDVKMKEKGDIPEGYSVSREKKERFSLILESASTNQTSMYLCASSSSGPHSYNEQFFGPGTRLTVL.

The rearrangement uses TRBV12-3 or TRBV12-4 and TRBJ2-2, with TRBD1 matching over 9 bases. V was clipped by 6 bases and J by 4 bases; unmatched bases: 6. The CDR3 has 15 residues. CDR3 amino acids: CASRWTGESTGELFF. The CDR3 region has the DNA TGTGCCAGCAGGTGGACAGGGGAGAGCACCGGGGAGCTGTTTTTT.

The V gene is TRBV7-8, the J gene TRBJ1-4; D gene ambiguous. Germline values: CDR1 SGHVS, CDR2 FQNEAQ. The CDR3 covers 15 residues. V was shortened by 7 bases and J by 0 bases, with 12 bases between the two germline ends. CDR3 sequence: CASTSKRSTNEKLFF. The CDR3 DNA sequence: TGTGCCAGCACCTCCAAACGCTCAACTAATGAAAAACTGTTTTTT.

This clonotype was detected only a few times. V and J are TRBV20-1 and TRBJ2-5; D could derive from TRBD1 or TRBD2 (5 bases each). This CDR3 comprises 12 residues. With 5 bases removed from V and 5 bases from J, the gap between germline ends came to 12 bases. CDR1 is DFQATT, CDR2 SNEGSKA, per germline (reference sequence). This chain's CDR3 is CSAEGEGETQYF. The CDR3 nucleotides read TGCAGTGCTGAGGGAGAGGGGGAGACCCAGTACTTC.

This clonotype showed up just a few times. This chain uses TRBV12-3 or TRBV12-4 with TRBJ1-1; 9 nucleotides align to TRBD1. V shed 6 bases, J shed 7 bases, and the junction held 6 bases outside the gene matches. CDR3 length equals 13 residues. The CDR3: CASRGTGGSEAFF. As DNA, the CDR3 is TGTGCCAGCAGGGGAACAGGGGGCAGTGAAGCTTTCTTT.

V and J are TRBV7-9 and TRBJ2-7, with 9 bases that match TRBD1. CDR1 SEHNR and CDR2 FQNEAQ come from the germline V gene (reference sequence). The CDR3 covers 15 residues. With 7 bases clipped from V and 2 bases from J, the junction kept 9 bases outside the gene matches. This CDR3 reads CASTRSDRGPYEQYF. In nucleotides, the CDR3 is TGTGCCAGCACCCGGTCGGACAGGGGTCCCTACGAGCAGTACTTC.

This clonotype was seen only a few times. The chain employs TRBV18 and TRBJ2-1; 9 nucleotides line up with TRBD2. CDR3 length: 18 amino acids. J lost 7 bases, V lost 1 base, and 14 bases had no gene match. Germline CDR1 is KGHSH and CDR2 is LQKENI. CDR3 amino acids: CASSPRSLAGGWWNEQFF. The CDR3 DNA reads as TGTGCCAGCTCACCACGGTCCCTTGCGGGAGGGTGGTGGAATGAGCAGTTCTTC.

This clonotype appeared a few times. Mismatch with germline at one junction end may stem from a read error. The rearrangement joins TRBV30 to TRBJ2-1; D is unclear. The CDR3 runs 11 residues. CDR1 and CDR2 (germline): GTSNPN, SVGIG (reference sequence). DNA for the CDR3: TGTGCCTGGAGCTCCAACAATGAGCAGTTCTTC. Its protein product is CAWSSNNEQFF.

This clonotype has more than one count but fewer than ten. This chain joins TRBV12-3 or TRBV12-4 and TRBJ2-7; a possible D gene is TRBD2 (6 bases). Trimming took 3 bases from V and 5 from J, leaving 14 bases between them. This CDR3 spans 14 amino acids. CDR3 amino acids: CASSLTSQWHEQYF. The CDR3 DNA reads as TGTGCCAGCAGTTTGACTAGTCAATGGCACGAGCAGTACTTC.

This clonotype was recorded a few times. The V call is TRBV10-2, the J call TRBJ2-1, with 9 bases lining up with TRBD1. This CDR3 is built from 16 residues. The junction had 5 bases not matched to a gene; V was cut back by 4 bases and J by 1 base. CDR1 WSHSY and CDR2 SAAADI come from the germline V gene. The CDR3 sequence is CASSGRQGGSYNEQFF. Written as DNA, the CDR3 is TGCGCCAGCAGTGGCCGACAGGGGGGTTCCTACAATGAGCAGTTCTTC.

The chain has TRBV6-6 and TRBJ2-7; D perhaps matches TRBD2 (7 bases). The CDR3 has 13 residues. CDR1 MNHNY and CDR2 SVGAGI come from the germline V gene (reference sequence). Trimming took 10 bases from V and 6 from J, leaving 19 bases between them. CDR3 DNA sequence: TGTGCCACCTCGGGGGGCCAAGTCAGCGAGCAGTACTTC. Amino acid sequence: CATSGGQVSEQYF.

V and J are TRBV6-2 or TRBV6-3 and TRBJ2-7, with 8 nucleotides matching TRBD2. After removal of 5 bases from V and 0 bases from J, the junction contained 9 bases not matched to a gene. CDR1 is MNHEY, CDR2 SVGEGT, per germline. The CDR3 runs 16 residues. The CDR3 spells CASSGISGTNSYEQYF. CDR3 nucleotides: TGTGCCAGCAGTGGGATTAGCGGGACAAACTCCTACGAGCAGTACTTC.

The V and J genes are TRBV20-1 and TRBJ2-1; 10 nucleotides align to TRBD1. With 5 bases clipped from V and 4 bases from J, the junction kept 5 bases outside the gene matches. The CDR3 contains 14 residues. CDR1 DFQATT and CDR2 SNEGSKA come from the germline V gene (reference sequence). CDR3 sequence: CSARGTGAYNEQFF. The CDR3 DNA is TGCAGTGCTCGTGGGACAGGGGCATACAATGAGCAGTTCTTC.

This clonotype occurred a few times. J is TRBJ2-1 and V is TRBV10-3, with 10 bases fitting TRBD2. V trimming: 7 bases; J trimming: 4 bases; junction bases outside the gene matches: 7. Germline V lookup: CDR1 ENHRY, CDR2 SYGVKD. This CDR3 is 15 amino acids long. Written as DNA, the CDR3 is TGTGCCATCAAGACCGGGACTAGCGTATACAATGAGCAGTTCTTC. This encodes CAIKTGTSVYNEQFF.

This chain connects TRBV12-5 to TRBJ2-7; a weak D match, TRBD2 (6 bases). The CDR3 loop spans 13 amino acids. Germline assignment: CDR1 LGHNT and CDR2 FRNRAP. Trimming stripped 10 bases from V and 3 bases from J, with 16 bases between. The CDR3 is CAIRDSPNYEQYF. The CDR3 region has the DNA TGTGCTATCCGGGACTCCCCCAACTACGAGCAGTACTTC.

This clonotype was recorded a few times. V and J are TRBV2 and TRBJ2-1, with D possibly being TRBD1 (6 bases). Germline V gene lookup returns CDR1 SNHLY and CDR2 FYNNEI. V was shortened by 8 bases and J by 8 bases, with 10 bases between the two germline ends. The length of the CDR3 is 11 residues. This CDR3 reads CASSYRDEQFF. The CDR3, as DNA: TGTGCCAGCTCTTACAGGGATGAGCAGTTCTTC.

This clonotype was counted between two and nine times. This sequence joins TRBV6-2 or TRBV6-3 and TRBJ2-7; 12 bases match TRBD2. Germline CDR1 is MNHEY and CDR2 is SVGEGT. The CDR3 runs 14 residues. V gave up 7 bases and J gave up 3 bases; unmatched junction bases: 4. The CDR3 is CASTTSGGGYEQYF. CDR3 sequence (DNA): TGTGCCAGCACGACTAGCGGGGGAGGCTACGAGCAGTACTTC.

This clonotype showed up just a few times. The chain links TRBV25-1 to TRBJ2-7; perhaps D is TRBD1 or TRBD2 (5 bases each). The V and J ends lost 6 bases and 3 bases respectively, with 15 bases between them. CDR1 MGHDK and CDR2 SYGVNS come from the germline V gene. This CDR3 is 14 amino acids long. The CDR3 nucleotides are TGTGCCAGCAGCCCGGGACGGAGAAACTACGAGCAGTACTTC. This encodes CASSPGRRNYEQYF.

The chain recombines TRBV10-2 with TRBJ1-5, with D tentatively TRBD1 (6 bases). This CDR3 has 14 amino acids. Germline V gives CDR1 WSHSY, CDR2 SAAADI. With 2 bases removed from V and 3 bases from J, the gap between germline ends came to 8 bases. In nucleotides, the CDR3 is TGCGCCAGCAGTGAGACAGGGTTCAATCAGCCCCAGCATTTT. It is translated as CASSETGFNQPQHF.

This clonotype has a handful of counts. This chain joins TRBV23-1 and TRBJ2-1, with TRBD2 matching 7 bases. TRBV23-1 is reported as an ORF; its role is uncertain. CDR3 length: 16 residues. Trimming at V came to 0 bases and at J to 4 bases, leaving 6 bases not matched to a gene. Here the CDR3 reads CASSQSVQRGYNEQFF. The CDR3 bases are TGCGCCAGCAGTCAATCAGTCCAGCGGGGTTACAATGAGCAGTTCTTC.

V gene TRBV6-1 combines with J gene TRBJ2-1; D unresolved. Germline-derived CDR1 and CDR2 are MNHNS and SASEGT. V lost 6 bases, J lost 10 bases, and 13 bases lay in between. The CDR3 is made up of 12 amino acids. CDR3 nucleotides: TGTGCCAGCAGCTTCCCCAGAGGAGAGCAGTTCTTC. It encodes CASSFPRGEQFF.

This clonotype was seen a handful of times. This chain links TRBV7-9 with TRBJ2-5, with 13 bases lining up with TRBD2. Looked up from germline, CDR1 is SEHNR and CDR2 is FQNEAQ (reference sequence). The trim removed 5 bases at V and 5 bases at J, leaving 2 bases unmatched. This CDR3 has 14 residues. The CDR3 nucleotides read TGTGCCAGCAGCCGGACTAGCGGGGGTGAGACCCAGTACTTC. This translates into CASSRTSGGETQYF.